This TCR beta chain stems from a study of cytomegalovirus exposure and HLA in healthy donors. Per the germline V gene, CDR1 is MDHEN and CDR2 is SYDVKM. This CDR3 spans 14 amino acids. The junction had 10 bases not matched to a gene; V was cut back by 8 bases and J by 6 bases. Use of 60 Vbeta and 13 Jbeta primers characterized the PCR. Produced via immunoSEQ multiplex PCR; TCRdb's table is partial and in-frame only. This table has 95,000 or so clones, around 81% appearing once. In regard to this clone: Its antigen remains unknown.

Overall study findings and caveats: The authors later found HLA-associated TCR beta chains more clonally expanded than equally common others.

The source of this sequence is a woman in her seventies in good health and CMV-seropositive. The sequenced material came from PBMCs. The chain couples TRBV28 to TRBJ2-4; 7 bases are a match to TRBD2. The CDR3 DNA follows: TGTGCCAGCTATGAGGGAGGGCCTATAAACATTCAGTACTTC. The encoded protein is CASYEGGPINIQYF.